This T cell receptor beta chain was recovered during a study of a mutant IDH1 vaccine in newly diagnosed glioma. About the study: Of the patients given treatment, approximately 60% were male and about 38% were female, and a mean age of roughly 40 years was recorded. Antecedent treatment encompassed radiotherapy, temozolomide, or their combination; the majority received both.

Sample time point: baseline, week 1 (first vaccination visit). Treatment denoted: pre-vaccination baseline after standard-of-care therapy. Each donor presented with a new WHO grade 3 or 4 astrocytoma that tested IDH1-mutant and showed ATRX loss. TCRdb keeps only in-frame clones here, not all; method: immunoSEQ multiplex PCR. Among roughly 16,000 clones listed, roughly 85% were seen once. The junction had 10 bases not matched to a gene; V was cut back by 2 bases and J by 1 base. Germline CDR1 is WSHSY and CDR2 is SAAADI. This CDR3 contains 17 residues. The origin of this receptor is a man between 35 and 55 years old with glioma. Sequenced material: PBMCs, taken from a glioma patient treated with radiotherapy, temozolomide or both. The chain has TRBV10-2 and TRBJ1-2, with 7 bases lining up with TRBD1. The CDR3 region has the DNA TGCGCCAGCAGTGAGACAGGGGATGGGTTTAGTAACTATGGCTACACCTTC. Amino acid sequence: CASSETGDGFSNYGYTF.